Listed here are 28 T cell receptor beta chains from one sample, sequenced in a study of T-cell memory formation after mild COVID-19. From the 5' RACE reads, TCRdb called clonotypes with MiXCR, one entry per CDR3 protein. The data hold 110,000 or so distinct CDR3 sequences, with about 18% observed a single time. The source material was PBMCs or a T cell subset sorted from them (not recorded which). These TCRs come from a man between 18 and 35 years old who had mild COVID-19 (a few samples of this study predate the infection). Cell type and time point are not known.

Only a few counts were recorded for this clonotype. The chain is built from TRBV21-1 and TRBJ1-5; the table names TRBD1, a call not compared with the DNA. TRBV21-1 is a pseudogene locus. CDR3 length: 14 residues. The CDR3 loop is CARKQGNPNQPQHF. Here the CDR3 DNA reads TGTGCCAGAAAACAGGGAAACCCAAATCAGCCCCAGCATTTT.

The chain employs TRBV5-1 and TRBJ1-1; D is perhaps TRBD1 (6 bases). V was shortened by 5 bases and J by 3 bases, with 14 bases between the two germline ends. The germline V gene has CDR1 SGHRS and CDR2 YFSETQ. The CDR3 loop spans 14 amino acids. The CDR3 here is CASRRQVKDTEAFF. CDR3 DNA sequence: TGCGCCAGCAGACGACAGGTTAAGGACACTGAAGCTTTCTTT.

The rearrangement joins TRBV6-5 to TRBJ1-1; D possibly corresponds to TRBD1 (5 bases). Germline V gene sequence: CDR1 MNHEY, CDR2 SVGAGI. Between the trimmed V and J ends, which lost 6 bases and 8 bases, there was a span of 10 bases. The length of the CDR3 is 11 residues. In DNA form, the CDR3 reads TGTGCCAGCAGCGAGTGGGGCGAAGCTTTCTTT. Protein product: CASSEWGEAFF.

The rearrangement uses TRBV7-3 and TRBJ2-1; TRBD2 is a possible D gene (6 bases). This CDR3 contains 16 residues. The V and J ends lost 2 bases and 2 bases respectively, with 13 bases between them. Germline lookup yields CDR1 SGHTA and CDR2 FQGTGA. CDR3 in amino acids: CASSLGSASAYNEQFF. DNA for the CDR3: TGTGCCAGCAGCTTAGGCTCCGCTAGCGCCTACAATGAGCAGTTCTTC.

The chain recombines TRBV5-1 with TRBJ2-1; D call uncertain. Trimming pared 0 bases from V and 7 bases from J, leaving 11 bases between. This CDR3 is 14 amino acids long. Germline values: CDR1 SGHRS, CDR2 YFSETQ. This CDR3 is CASSLGTATNEQFF. CDR3 bases: TGCGCCAGCAGCTTGGGTACGGCTACTAATGAGCAGTTCTTC.

A few counts support this clonotype. The rearrangement uses TRBV4-2 and TRBJ1-3, with D unresolved. From germline, CDR1 is LGHNA and CDR2 YNFKEQ. V dropped 0 bases and J dropped 0 bases, with 12 bases sitting between them. This CDR3 is built from 17 residues. CDR3 in DNA: TGTGCCAGCAGCCAAGATTCCGACTCTAGCTCTGGAAACACCATATATTTT. Protein product: CASSQDSDSSSGNTIYF.

This clonotype came up a few times. One junction end disagrees with the germline gene, perhaps due to a read error. The rearrangement links TRBV7-7 to TRBJ2-2; D is undetermined. CDR1 and CDR2 (germline): SSHAT, FNYEAQ (reference sequence). The CDR3 runs to 13 residues. The CDR3 bases are TGTGCTAGCAGCCCCCGGGCCACCGGGGAGCTGTTTTTT. This translates into CASSPRATGELFF.

V usage is TRBV7-2 and J usage is TRBJ1-5, with 7 nucleotides matching TRBD1. The J segment lost 5 bases and the V segment lost 5 bases, leaving 3 bases of the junction unmatched. The CDR3 runs 13 residues. Germline loops: CDR1 SGHTA, CDR2 FQGNSA. CDR3 residues: CASSTDRDQPQHF. CDR3 coding DNA: TGTGCCAGCAGCACCGACAGGGATCAGCCCCAGCATTTT.

This clonotype was detected only a few times. The chain joins TRBV7-9 to TRBJ2-5; 7 bases map to TRBD1. Germline loops: CDR1 SEHNR, CDR2 FQNEAQ (reference sequence). The CDR3 runs to 13 residues. The V and J ends lost 8 bases and 5 bases, in that order; junction bases with no gene match: 8. The CDR3 DNA is TGTGCCAGCGGAAACCTACAGGGGGAGACCCAGTACTTC. Translated: CASGNLQGETQYF.

A few counts support this clonotype. V gene TRBV3-1 combines with J gene TRBJ1-2, with 7 bases lining up with TRBD1. The V segment lost 3 bases and the J segment 8 bases; nucleotides outside the gene matches: 3. Germline V lookup: CDR1 LGHDT, CDR2 YNNKEL (reference sequence). The CDR3 consists of 12 residues. The CDR3 DNA follows: TGTGCCAGCAGCCACCAGGGGGAAGGCTACACCTTC. This codes for CASSHQGEGYTF.

This chain joins TRBV10-3 and TRBJ2-5; either TRBD1 or TRBD2 may supply D (5 bases each). The CDR3 contains 15 residues. Germline CDR1 ENHRY, CDR2 SYGVKD. V shed 3 bases and J shed 7 bases, with 18 bases lying between them. DNA of the CDR3: TGTGCCATCAGTGAATGGGACCCTCGTAGGGGGACCCAGTACTTC. Translation gives CAISEWDPRRGTQYF.

This sequence joins TRBV5-5 and TRBJ1-2, with a tentative D call TRBD1 (5 bases). Germline V lookup: CDR1 SGHKS, CDR2 YYEKEE (reference sequence). This CDR3 has 15 amino acids. V lost 4 bases and J 8 bases, leaving 21 bases between the germline ends. The CDR3 DNA is TGTGCCAGCAGCCACGACGCGGCGGGGCGGAGAGGCTACACCTTC. It codes for CASSHDAAGRRGYTF.

This clonotype was counted between two and nine times. This sequence joins TRBV2 and TRBJ2-1; 8 bases fit TRBD2. The junction had 4 bases not matched to a gene; V was cut back by 7 bases and J by 8 bases. Germline CDR1 and CDR2: SNHLY and FYNNEI. CDR3 size: 12 residues. The CDR3 region is CASNGGVHEQFF. DNA for the CDR3: TGTGCCAGCAACGGGGGGGTTCATGAGCAGTTCTTC.

The table lists this clonotype with a few counts. The V gene is TRBV9, the J gene TRBJ1-2; D call uncertain. The CDR3 is made up of 13 amino acids. V lost 4 bases to trimming and J lost 2 bases, with 9 bases between them. Germline assignment: CDR1 SGDLS and CDR2 YYNGEE. As DNA, the CDR3 is TGTGCCAGCAGCCCCGACATAAACTATGGCTACACCTTC. Translating gives CASSPDINYGYTF.

This clonotype has only a few counts. J is TRBJ2-6 and V is TRBV12-5; perhaps TRBD1 as D (6 bases). The germline gives CDR1 LGHNT, CDR2 FRNRAP. The V and J ends lost 4 bases and 2 bases respectively, with 27 bases between them. The CDR3 covers 21 residues. CDR3 coding DNA: TGTGCTAGTGGTTGGGCCTGGAGCAGGGGTATTAGTCAACCTGGGGCCAACGTCCTGACTTTC. It yields the protein CASGWAWSRGISQPGANVLTF. Full variable domain (missing parts from reference TRBV12-5 and TRBJ2-6): DARVTQTPRHKVTEMGQEVTMRCQPILGHNTVFWYRQTMMQGLELLAYFRNRAPLDDSGMPKDRFSAEMPDATLATLKIQPSEPRDSAVYFCASGWAWSRGISQPGANVLTFGAGSRLTVL.

The CDR3, as DNA: TGTGCCAGCAGCGTACAGGGTTCCGTCACTGAAGCTTTCTTT. Amino acid sequence: CASSVQGSVTEAFF. V is TRBV9 and J is TRBJ1-1, with a tentative D call TRBD1 (5 bases). CDR1 is SGDLS and CDR2 is YYNGEE in the germline V gene. This CDR3 region has 14 residues. Between the trimmed V and J ends, which lost 1 base and 4 bases, there was a span of 11 bases. Full variable domain (missing parts from reference TRBV9 and TRBJ1-1): DSGVTQTPKHLITATGQRVTLRCSPRSGDLSVYWYQQSLDQGLQFLIQYYNGEERAKGNILERFSAQQFPDLHSELNLSSLELGDSALYFCASSVQGSVTEAFFGQGTRLTVV.

The chain links TRBV11-2 to TRBJ2-3, with D unclear. Germline V gives CDR1 SGHAT, CDR2 FQNNGV. V was pared by 5 bases and J by 6 bases, with 18 bases between. The CDR3 extends over 15 amino acids. The CDR3 region is CASSPWSPEPDTQYF. CDR3 coding DNA: TGTGCCAGCAGCCCTTGGTCCCCCGAGCCCGATACGCAGTATTTT.

This clonotype appeared once. The chain carries TRBV2 and TRBJ1-1, with D tentatively TRBD1 (6 bases). The germline V gene encodes CDR1 SNHLY and CDR2 FYNNEI. The V and J ends lost 7 bases and 4 bases respectively, with 10 bases between them. The CDR3 has 12 residues. The CDR3 loop reads CASTDRSTEAFF. The CDR3 DNA reads as TGTGCCAGCACCGACAGGAGCACTGAAGCTTTCTTT. Variable domain in full (rest from reference TRBV2 and TRBJ1-1): EPEVTQTPSHQVTQMGQEVILRCVPISNHLYFYWYRQILGQKVEFLVSFYNNEISEKSEIFDDQFSVERPDGSNFTLKIRSTKLEDSAMYFCASTDRSTEAFFGQGTRLTVV.

The chain has TRBV10-2 and TRBJ2-3; 11 bases line up with TRBD2. The CDR3 contains 16 residues. V trimming: 4 bases; J trimming: 5 bases; junction bases outside the gene matches: 8. Germline loops: CDR1 WSHSY, CDR2 SAAADI. The CDR3 DNA reads TGCGCCAGCAGTGCCGAACTAGCGGGGGCGCAAGATACGCAGTATTTT. This sequence encodes CASSAELAGAQDTQYF.

In its sample, this clonotype was seen many times. The chain couples TRBV7-2 to TRBJ2-5; D not resolved. V dropped 0 bases and J dropped 4 bases, with 3 bases sitting between them. Germline assignment: CDR1 SGHTA and CDR2 FQGNSA. This CDR3 has 12 residues. CDR3 in amino acids: CASSLAGETQYF. In DNA, the CDR3 is TGTGCCAGCAGCTTAGCGGGAGAGACCCAGTACTTC.

This clonotype was counted many times. The chain recombines TRBV5-1 with TRBJ2-5, with D perhaps TRBD2 (5 bases). Trimming took off 4 bases at V and 5 bases at J, with 12 bases between the two ends. Germline-derived CDR1 and CDR2 are SGHRS and YFSETQ. The CDR3 consists of 13 residues. Here the CDR3 DNA reads TGCGCCAGCAGCCCCTCTGGGGAGGAGACCCAGTACTTC. Protein sequence: CASSPSGEETQYF. The variable domain in full, completed from reference TRBV5-1 and TRBJ2-5, reads KAGVTQTPRYLIKTRGQQVTLSCSPISGHRSVSWYQQTPGQGLQFLFEYFSETQRNKGNFPGRFSGRQFSNSRSEMNVSTLELGDSALYLCASSPSGEETQYFGPGTRLLVL.

In its sample, this clonotype was seen a few times. In DNA form, the CDR3 reads TGTGCCAGCAGCCCGGGACAGGGGGATGAAAAACTGTTTTTT. Translated: CASSPGQGDEKLFF. This chain uses TRBV7-9 with TRBJ1-4, with 11 bases matching TRBD1. Unmatched junction bases numbered 2, after V lost 5 bases and J lost 6 bases. The CDR3 covers 14 residues. Per the germline V gene, CDR1 is SEHNR and CDR2 is FQNEAQ (reference sequence).

A few counts support this clonotype. J is TRBJ2-5 and V is TRBV5-1, with a tentative D call TRBD2 (6 bases). The CDR3 covers 14 residues. Trimming removed 3 bases from V and 4 bases from J, with 13 bases in between. The V gene's germline CDR1 is SGHRS and CDR2 YFSETQ. For the CDR3, the DNA is TGCGCCAGCAGCTGGGCGGGGCCAGCAGAGACCCAGTACTTC. It translates to CASSWAGPAETQYF.

This clonotype has a handful of counts. CDR3 nucleotides: TGTGCCACCAGTGATTGGACTAGCGGGGGATCCGGGGAGCTGTTTTTT. Translation: CATSDWTSGGSGELFF. The gene calls are TRBV24-1 and TRBJ2-2, with 13 bases that match TRBD2. The germline V gene has CDR1 KGHDR and CDR2 SFDVKD. This CDR3 comprises 16 residues. V was clipped by 2 bases and J by 6 bases; unmatched bases: 2.

This clonotype was seen more than once but under ten times. The V gene is TRBV18, the J gene TRBJ1-6; a weak D match, TRBD1 (5 bases). The CDR3 has 16 amino acids. CDR1 and CDR2 (germline): KGHSH, LQKENI. V lost 5 bases and J 10 bases, leaving 21 bases between the germline ends. The CDR3 here is CASSSSRARNQSPLHF. The CDR3 DNA is TGTGCCAGCTCATCGAGCAGGGCCCGCAATCAGTCACCCCTCCACTTT.

This clonotype turned up a few times. V is TRBV24-1 and J is TRBJ2-3; D not resolved. Trimming took off 7 bases at V and 4 bases at J, with 11 bases between the two ends. Germline V CDR1 and CDR2: KGHDR, SFDVKD. The CDR3 runs 13 residues. The CDR3 DNA reads TGTGCCACCAGCAGTGATTACCCAGATACGCAGTATTTT. Amino acids: CATSSDYPDTQYF.

The V gene is TRBV6-4, the J gene TRBJ2-1; possible D gene TRBD2, 7 bases. The CDR3 consists of 12 residues. Germline assignment: CDR1 MRHNA and CDR2 SNTAGT. Trimming took 2 bases from V and 12 from J, leaving 11 bases between them. Here the CDR3 reads CASSDRGGPQFF. The CDR3 DNA follows: TGTGCCAGCAGTGACAGGGGGGGCCCGCAGTTCTTC.

The chain is built from TRBV20-1 and TRBJ1-1, with D perhaps TRBD1 (5 bases). Between the trimmed V and J ends, which lost 8 bases and 1 base, there was a span of 17 bases. Germline-derived CDR1 and CDR2 are DFQATT and SNEGSKA (reference sequence). CDR3 length equals 14 residues. Written as DNA, the CDR3 is TGCAGTACCAACAACCCCAGGGCGAACACTGAAGCTTTCTTT. This translates into CSTNNPRANTEAFF.